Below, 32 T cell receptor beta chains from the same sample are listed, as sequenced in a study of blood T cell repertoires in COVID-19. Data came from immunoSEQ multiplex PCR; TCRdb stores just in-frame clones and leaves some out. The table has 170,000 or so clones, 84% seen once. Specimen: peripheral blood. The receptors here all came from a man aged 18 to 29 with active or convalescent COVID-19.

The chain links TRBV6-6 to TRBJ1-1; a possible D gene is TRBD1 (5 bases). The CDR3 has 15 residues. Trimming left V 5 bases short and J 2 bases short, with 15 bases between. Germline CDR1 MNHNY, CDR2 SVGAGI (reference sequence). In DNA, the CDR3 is TGTGCCAGCAGTCATAAAGCGGGGCTTAACACTGAAGCTTTCTTT. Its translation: CASSHKAGLNTEAFF.

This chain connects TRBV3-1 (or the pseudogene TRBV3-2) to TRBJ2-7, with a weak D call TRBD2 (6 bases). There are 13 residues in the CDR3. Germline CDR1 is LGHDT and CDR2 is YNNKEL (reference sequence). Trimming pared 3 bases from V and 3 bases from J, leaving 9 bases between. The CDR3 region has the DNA TGTGCCAGCAGCCAGGGACTTCTCTACGAGCAGTACTTC. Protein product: CASSQGLLYEQYF.

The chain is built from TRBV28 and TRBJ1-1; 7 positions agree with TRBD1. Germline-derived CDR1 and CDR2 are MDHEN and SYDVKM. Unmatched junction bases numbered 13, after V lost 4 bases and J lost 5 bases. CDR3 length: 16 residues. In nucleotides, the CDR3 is TGTGCCAGCAGTTGGGCCGACAGGGCCGGGGGAACTGAAGCTTTCTTT. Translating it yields CASSWADRAGGTEAFF.

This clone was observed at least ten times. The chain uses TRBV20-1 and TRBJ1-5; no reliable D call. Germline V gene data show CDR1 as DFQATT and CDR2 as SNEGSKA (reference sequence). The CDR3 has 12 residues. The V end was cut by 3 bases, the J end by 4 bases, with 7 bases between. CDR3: CSASNRNQPQHF. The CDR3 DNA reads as TGCAGTGCTAGTAACAGAAATCAGCCCCAGCATTTT.

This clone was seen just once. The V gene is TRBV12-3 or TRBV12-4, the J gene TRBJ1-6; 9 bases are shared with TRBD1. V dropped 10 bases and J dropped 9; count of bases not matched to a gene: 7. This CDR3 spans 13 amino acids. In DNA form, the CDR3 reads TGTGCCACTAGGGACAGGGTGACTTCACCCCTCCACTTT. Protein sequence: CATRDRVTSPLHF.

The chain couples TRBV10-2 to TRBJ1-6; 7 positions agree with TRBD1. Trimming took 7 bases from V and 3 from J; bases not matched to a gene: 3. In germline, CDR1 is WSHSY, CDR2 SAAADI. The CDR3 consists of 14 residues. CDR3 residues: CASTPGGYNSPLHF. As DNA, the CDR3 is TGCGCCAGCACTCCAGGGGGCTATAATTCACCCCTCCACTTT.

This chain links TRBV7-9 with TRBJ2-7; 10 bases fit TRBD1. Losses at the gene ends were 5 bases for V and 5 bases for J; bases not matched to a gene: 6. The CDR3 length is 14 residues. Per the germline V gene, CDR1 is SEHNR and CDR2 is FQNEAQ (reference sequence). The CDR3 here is CASSRSGQGNEQYF. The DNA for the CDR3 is TGTGCCAGCAGCAGGTCGGGACAGGGGAACGAGCAGTACTTC.

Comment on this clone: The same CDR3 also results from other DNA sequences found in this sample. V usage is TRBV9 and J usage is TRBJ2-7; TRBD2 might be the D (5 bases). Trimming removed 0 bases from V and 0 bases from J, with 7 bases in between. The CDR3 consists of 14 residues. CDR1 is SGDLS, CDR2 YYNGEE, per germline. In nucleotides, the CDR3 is TGTGCCAGCAGCGTAGGTGGGAGCTCCTACGAGCAGTACTTC. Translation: CASSVGGSSYEQYF.

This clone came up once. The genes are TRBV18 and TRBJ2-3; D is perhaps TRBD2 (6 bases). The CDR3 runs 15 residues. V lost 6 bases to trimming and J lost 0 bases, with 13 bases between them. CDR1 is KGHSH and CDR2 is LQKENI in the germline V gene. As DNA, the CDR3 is TGTGCCAGCTCTCCGGACGGGACTAGCACAGATACGCAGTATTTT. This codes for CASSPDGTSTDTQYF.

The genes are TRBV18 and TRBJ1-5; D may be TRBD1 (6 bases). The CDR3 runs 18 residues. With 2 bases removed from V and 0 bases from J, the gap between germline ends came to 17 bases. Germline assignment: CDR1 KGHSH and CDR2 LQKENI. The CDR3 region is CASSPIAVTGPSNQPQHF. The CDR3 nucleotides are TGTGCCAGCTCACCAATAGCTGTGACAGGACCTAGCAATCAGCCCCAGCATTTT.

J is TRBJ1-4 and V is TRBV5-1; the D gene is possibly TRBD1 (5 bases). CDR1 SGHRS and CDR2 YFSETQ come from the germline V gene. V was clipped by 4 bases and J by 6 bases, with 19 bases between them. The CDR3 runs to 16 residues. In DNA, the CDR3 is TGCGCCAGCAGCCCCCGACAGCCCAGGGTGGATGAAAAACTGTTTTTT. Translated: CASSPRQPRVDEKLFF.

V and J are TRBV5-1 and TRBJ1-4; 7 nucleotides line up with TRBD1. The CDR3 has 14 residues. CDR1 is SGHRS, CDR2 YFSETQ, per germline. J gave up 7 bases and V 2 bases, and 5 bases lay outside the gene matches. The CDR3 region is CASSLQGSGEKLFF. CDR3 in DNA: TGCGCCAGCAGCTTACAGGGGAGCGGTGAAAAACTGTTTTTT. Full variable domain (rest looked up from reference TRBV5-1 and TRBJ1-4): KAGVTQTPRYLIKTRGQQVTLSCSPISGHRSVSWYQQTPGQGLQFLFEYFSETQRNKGNFPGRFSGRQFSNSRSEMNVSTLELGDSALYLCASSLQGSGEKLFFGSGTQLSVL.

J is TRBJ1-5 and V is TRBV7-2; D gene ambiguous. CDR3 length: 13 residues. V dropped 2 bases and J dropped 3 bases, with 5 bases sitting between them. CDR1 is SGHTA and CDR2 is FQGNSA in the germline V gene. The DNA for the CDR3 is TGTGCCAGCAGCTTATCCAACAATCAGCCCCAGCATTTT. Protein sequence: CASSLSNNQPQHF. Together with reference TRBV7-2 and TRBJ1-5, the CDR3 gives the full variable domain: GAGVSQSPSNKVTEKGKDVELRCDPISGHTALYWYRQSLGQGLEFLIYFQGNSAPDKSGLPSDRFSAERTGGSVSTLTIQRTQQEDSAVYLCASSLSNNQPQHFGDGTRLSIL.

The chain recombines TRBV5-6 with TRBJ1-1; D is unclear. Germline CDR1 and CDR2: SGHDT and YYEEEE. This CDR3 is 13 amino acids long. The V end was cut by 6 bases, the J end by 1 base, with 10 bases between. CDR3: CASTFRRNTEAFF. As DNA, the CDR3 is TGTGCCAGCACCTTTAGGAGGAACACTGAAGCTTTCTTT.

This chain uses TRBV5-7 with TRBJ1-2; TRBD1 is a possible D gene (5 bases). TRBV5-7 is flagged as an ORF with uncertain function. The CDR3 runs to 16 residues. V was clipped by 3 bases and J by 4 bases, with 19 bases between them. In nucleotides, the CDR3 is TGTGCCAGCAGCTATAGTTGGGACGGAGGGCCCTATGGCTACACCTTC. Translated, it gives CASSYSWDGGPYGYTF.

CDR3 DNA sequence: TGTGCCATCAGTGGCGGGGGCCCTTACAATGAGCAGTTCTTC. Translating it yields CAISGGGPYNEQFF. This rearrangement joins TRBV10-3 to TRBJ2-1; tentative D call: TRBD2 (7 bases). The CDR3 loop spans 14 amino acids. Between the trimmed V and J ends, which lost 4 bases and 4 bases, there was a span of 11 bases. Looked up from germline, CDR1 is ENHRY and CDR2 is SYGVKD.

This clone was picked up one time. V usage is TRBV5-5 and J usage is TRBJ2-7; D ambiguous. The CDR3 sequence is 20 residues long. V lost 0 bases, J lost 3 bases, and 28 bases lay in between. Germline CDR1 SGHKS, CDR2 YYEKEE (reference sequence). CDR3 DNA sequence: TGTGCCAGCAGCTTGGTTGCCCTCGACAAGGCCCTCTCCGTTCGCTACGAGCAGTACTTC. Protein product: CASSLVALDKALSVRYEQYF.

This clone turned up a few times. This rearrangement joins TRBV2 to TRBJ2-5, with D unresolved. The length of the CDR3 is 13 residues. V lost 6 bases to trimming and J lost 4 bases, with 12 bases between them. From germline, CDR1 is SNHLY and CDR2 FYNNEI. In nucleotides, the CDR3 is TGTGCCAGCAGCGTTCGGTCTGTAGAGACCCAGTACTTC. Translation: CASSVRSVETQYF.

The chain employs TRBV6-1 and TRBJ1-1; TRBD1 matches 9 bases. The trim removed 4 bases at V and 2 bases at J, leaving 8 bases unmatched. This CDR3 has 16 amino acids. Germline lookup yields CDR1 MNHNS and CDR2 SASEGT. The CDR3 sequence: CASSGVSTGGNTEAFF. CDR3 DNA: TGTGCCAGCAGTGGGGTATCTACAGGGGGCAACACTGAAGCTTTCTTT.

CDR3 DNA sequence: TGTGCCAGCAGCCGCGCAGACAGGGGGTTCGGCGGGGAGCTGTTTTTT. Translating gives CASSRADRGFGGELFF. The chain employs TRBV7-2 and TRBJ2-2, with 9 positions matching TRBD1. The J segment lost 7 bases and the V segment lost 5 bases, leaving 11 bases of the junction unmatched. CDR3 length: 16 amino acids. Germline V CDR1 and CDR2: SGHTA, FQGNSA. Together with reference TRBV7-2 and TRBJ2-2, the CDR3 gives the full variable domain: GAGVSQSPSNKVTEKGKDVELRCDPISGHTALYWYRQSLGQGLEFLIYFQGNSAPDKSGLPSDRFSAERTGGSVSTLTIQRTQQEDSAVYLCASSRADRGFGGELFFGEGSRLTVL.

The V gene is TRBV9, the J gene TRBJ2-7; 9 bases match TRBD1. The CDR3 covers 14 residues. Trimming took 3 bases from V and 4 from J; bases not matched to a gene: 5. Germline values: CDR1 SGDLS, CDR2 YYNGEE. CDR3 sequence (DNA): TGTGCCAGCAGCGCCCGGGACAGGGCTTACGAGCAGTACTTC. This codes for CASSARDRAYEQYF.

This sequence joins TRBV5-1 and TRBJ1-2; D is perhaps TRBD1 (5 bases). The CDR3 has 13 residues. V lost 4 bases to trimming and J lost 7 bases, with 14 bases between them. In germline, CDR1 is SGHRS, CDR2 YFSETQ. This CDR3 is CASSPGQRGGYTF. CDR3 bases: TGCGCCAGCAGCCCCGGACAACGAGGTGGCTACACCTTC.

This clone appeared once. The chain's CDR3 is CATSRVAGTSYEQYF. CDR3 sequence (DNA): TGTGCCACCAGCAGAGTCGCAGGTACCTCCTACGAGCAGTACTTC. The chain has TRBV15 and TRBJ2-7; no definite D call. The germline V gene encodes CDR1 LNHNV and CDR2 YYDKDF (reference sequence). This CDR3 has 15 residues. Trimming removed 1 base from V and 0 bases from J, with 10 bases in between.

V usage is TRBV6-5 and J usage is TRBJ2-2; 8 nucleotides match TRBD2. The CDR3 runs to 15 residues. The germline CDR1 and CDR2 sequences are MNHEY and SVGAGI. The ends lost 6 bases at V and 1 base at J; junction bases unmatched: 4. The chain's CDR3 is CASSRLAQNTGELFF. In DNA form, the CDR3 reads TGTGCCAGCAGCCGACTAGCGCAGAACACCGGGGAGCTGTTTTTT.

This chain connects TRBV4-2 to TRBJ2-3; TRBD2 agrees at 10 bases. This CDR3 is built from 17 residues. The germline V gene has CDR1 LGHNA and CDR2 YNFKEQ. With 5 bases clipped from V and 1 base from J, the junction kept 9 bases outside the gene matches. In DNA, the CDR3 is TGTGCCAGCAGCTGGGGTAGACTAGCGGGCGGCACAGATACGCAGTATTTT. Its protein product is CASSWGRLAGGTDTQYF.

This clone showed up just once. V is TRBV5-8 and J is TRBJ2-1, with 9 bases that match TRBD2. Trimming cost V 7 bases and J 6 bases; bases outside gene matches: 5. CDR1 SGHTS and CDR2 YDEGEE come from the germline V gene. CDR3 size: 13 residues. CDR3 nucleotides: TGTGCCAGCGGGAGACTAGCGGTCAATGAGCAGTTCTTC. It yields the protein CASGRLAVNEQFF.

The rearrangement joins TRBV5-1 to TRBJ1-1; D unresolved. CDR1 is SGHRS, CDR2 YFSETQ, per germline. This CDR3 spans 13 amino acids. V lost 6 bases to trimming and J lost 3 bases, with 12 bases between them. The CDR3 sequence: CASTATVHTEAFF. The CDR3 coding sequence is TGCGCCAGCACCGCCACAGTACACACTGAAGCTTTCTTT.

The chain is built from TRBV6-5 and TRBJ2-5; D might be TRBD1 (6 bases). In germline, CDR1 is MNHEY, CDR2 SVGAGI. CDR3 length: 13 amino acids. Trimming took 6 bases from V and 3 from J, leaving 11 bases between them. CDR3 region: CASSRQVKETQYF. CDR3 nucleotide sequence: TGTGCCAGCAGCCGACAGGTCAAAGAGACCCAGTACTTC.

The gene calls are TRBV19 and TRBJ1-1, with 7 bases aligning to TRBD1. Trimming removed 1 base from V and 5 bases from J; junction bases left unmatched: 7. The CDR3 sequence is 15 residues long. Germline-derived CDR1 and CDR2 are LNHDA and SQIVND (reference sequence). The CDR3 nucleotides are TGTGCCAGTAGTATAGGGGGACAGAGGAGGACTGAAGCTTTCTTT. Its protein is CASSIGGQRRTEAFF.

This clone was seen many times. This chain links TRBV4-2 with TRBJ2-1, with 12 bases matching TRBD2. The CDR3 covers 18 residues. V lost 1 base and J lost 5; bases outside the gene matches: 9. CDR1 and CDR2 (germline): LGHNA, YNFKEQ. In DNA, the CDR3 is TGTGCCAGCAGCCAAGTTGCGACTAGCGGGAGAACCCACAATGAGCAGTTCTTC. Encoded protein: CASSQVATSGRTHNEQFF.

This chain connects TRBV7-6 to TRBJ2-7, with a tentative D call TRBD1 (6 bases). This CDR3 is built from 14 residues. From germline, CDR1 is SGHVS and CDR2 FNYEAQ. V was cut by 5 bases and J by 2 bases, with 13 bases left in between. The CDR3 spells CASSPSTGAYEQYF. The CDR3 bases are TGTGCCAGCAGCCCCTCGACAGGAGCCTACGAGCAGTACTTC.

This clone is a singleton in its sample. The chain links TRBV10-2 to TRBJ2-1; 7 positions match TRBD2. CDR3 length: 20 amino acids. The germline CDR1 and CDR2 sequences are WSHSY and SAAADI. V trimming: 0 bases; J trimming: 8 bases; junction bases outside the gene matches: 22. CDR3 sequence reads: CASSESLYSGRRASQDEQFF. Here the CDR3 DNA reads TGCGCCAGCAGTGAGTCATTATATAGCGGGCGCCGAGCGAGCCAGGATGAGCAGTTCTTC.